This T cell receptor beta chain was documented in a study of blood T cell repertoires in COVID-19. Background on the study: Sources were T cells, B-cell-depleted T cells, or PBMCs; the material itself was cDNA or gDNA.

Data came from immunoSEQ multiplex PCR; TCRdb stores just in-frame clones and leaves some out. The sample lists roughly 61,000 clones, 75% to 95% seen once, with 2% to 2.5% in the top ten. The sample taken for sequencing was peripheral blood. The receptor comes from a man aged 60-69 years with acute or convalescent COVID-19.

The CDR3 here is CASSQVSGANTGELFF. The CDR3, as DNA: TGTGCCAGCAGCCAAGTTTCCGGGGCGAACACCGGGGAGCTGTTTTTT. The chain joins TRBV3-1 (or the pseudogene TRBV3-2) to TRBJ2-2; tentative D call: TRBD2 (5 bases). The ends were cut back, 1 base at V and 0 bases at J, with 9 bases in the middle. CDR3 length: 16 residues. Germline V gene lookup returns CDR1 LGHDT and CDR2 YNNKEL (reference sequence).